This TCR beta chain comes out of a study of blood T cell repertoires in COVID-19. Looking at the study overall: The samples span acute and convalescent COVID-19 from the United States, Italy and Spain. T cells, B-cell-depleted T cells, or PBMCs provided the cDNA or gDNA that served as material.

The CDR3 extends over 15 amino acids. Germline loops: CDR1 SGHTA, CDR2 FQGTGA. J gave up 8 bases and V 4 bases, and 7 bases lay outside the gene matches. TCRdb keeps only in-frame clones here, not all; method: immunoSEQ multiplex PCR. This sample has under 90,000 clones, with over 80% found just once. This chain joins TRBV7-3 and TRBJ1-6, with 8 bases identical to TRBD1. The specimen was peripheral blood. This sequence originates from an elderly woman with active or convalescent COVID-19. CDR3 residues: CASSSQGAGDSPLHF. The CDR3 region has the DNA TGTGCCAGCAGCTCGCAGGGGGCGGGAGATTCACCCCTCCACTTT. The full variable domain, completed using reference TRBV7-3 and TRBJ1-6, is GAGVSQTPSNKVTEKGKYVELRCDPISGHTALYWYRQSLGQGPEFLIYFQGTGAADDSGLPNDRFFAVRPEGSVSTLKIQRTERGDSAVYLCASSSQGAGDSPLHFGNGTRLTVT.